The clone carrying this T cell receptor (beta chain) was observed at least ten times. Antigen: not known. This sample stems from a study of T cells after yellow fever vaccination. In germline, CDR1 is SEHNR, CDR2 FQNEAQ (reference sequence). V was pared by 6 bases and J by 10 bases, with 12 bases between. This CDR3 has 11 residues. Universal primer sites and UMIs were introduced during 5'RACE template-switching synthesis of TCR cDNA. TCRdb reprocessed the 5' RACE reads with MiXCR, giving one entry per CDR3 protein. Altogether 200,000 to 300,000 distinct CDR3 sequences are present, more than 3.5% being singletons, with the ten largest covering around a fifth. Study-wide points: Most clones from primary vaccination were detected again post-booster (around 95% CD4, about 88% CD8). Researchers cautioned that FACS-sorted repertoires could harbor abundant clonotypes contaminating from the bulk population.

Specimen: PBMCs, collected 15 days after the yellow fever booster vaccination. The J gene is TRBJ1-1, the V gene TRBV7-9; maybe TRBD1 (5 bases). The origin of this receptor is a man younger than 35 who received the YFV17D yellow fever vaccine. The CDR3 DNA sequence: TGTGCCAGCAGGATGACAGAAGGAGCTTTCTTT. It translates to CASRMTEGAFF. The complete variable domain, with remaining parts taken from reference TRBV7-9 and TRBJ1-1, reads DTGVSQNPRHKITKRGQNVTFRCDPISEHNRLYWYRQTLGQGPEFLTYFQNEAQLEKSRLLSDRFSAERPKGSFSTLEIQRTEQGDSAMYLCASRMTEGAFFGQGTRLTVV.